Shown below are 27 T cell receptor beta chains from a single sample sequenced in a study of blood T cell repertoires in COVID-19. Assay used: immunoSEQ multiplex PCR; TCRdb lists only in-frame clones, some missing. The profile shows approximately 300,000 clones, around 90% of them singletons. The sample taken for sequencing was peripheral blood. These receptors were collected from a woman between 25 and 40 years old with COVID-19, enrolled during active disease.

The chain employs TRBV7-2 and TRBJ1-2; maybe TRBD1 (5 bases). This CDR3 is 16 amino acids long. V was shortened by 2 bases and J by 2 bases, with 15 bases between the two germline ends. Germline values: CDR1 SGHTA, CDR2 FQGNSA. This CDR3 reads CASSLTGDSLNYGYTF. CDR3 DNA sequence: TGTGCCAGCAGCTTAACCGGCGACAGCTTAAACTATGGCTACACCTTC.

The chain uses TRBV24-1 and TRBJ2-2; D is perhaps TRBD1 (7 bases). The V gene's germline CDR1 is KGHDR and CDR2 SFDVKD. V lost 0 bases and J lost 5, with 12 bases in between. The CDR3 length is 16 residues. The CDR3 sequence is CATSDLSRGETGELFF. CDR3 in DNA: TGTGCCACCAGTGATTTGAGCAGGGGGGAGACCGGGGAGCTGTTTTTT.

J is TRBJ1-5 and V is TRBV28; D unclear. Per the germline V gene, CDR1 is MDHEN and CDR2 is SYDVKM. Trimming pared 3 bases from V and 0 bases from J, leaving 12 bases between. The CDR3 runs 16 residues. In DNA form, the CDR3 reads TGTGCCAGCAGTTTCTTTCCCCAGATTAGCAATCAGCCCCAGCATTTT. This codes for CASSFFPQISNQPQHF. The full variable domain, in which reference TRBV28 and TRBJ1-5 provide the parts outside the CDR3, is DVKVTQSSRYLVKRTGEKVFLECVQDMDHENMFWYRQDPGLGLRLIYFSYDVKMKEKGDIPEGYSVSREKKERFSLILESASTNQTSMYLCASSFFPQISNQPQHFGDGTRLSIL.

This clone was found a few times. The chain links TRBV6-5 to TRBJ1-1, with TRBD1 matching 7 bases. The V and J ends lost 6 bases and 5 bases, in that order; junction bases with no gene match: 6. CDR1 is MNHEY, CDR2 SVGAGI, per germline. The CDR3 runs 13 residues. The chain's CDR3 is CASSTDRRTEAFF. DNA of the CDR3: TGTGCCAGCAGCACGGACAGGAGAACTGAAGCTTTCTTT.

The chain recombines TRBV13 with TRBJ2-7; D might be TRBD2 (6 bases). V gave up 5 bases and J gave up 6 bases, with 17 bases separating them. The V gene's germline CDR1 is PRHDT and CDR2 FYEKMQ (reference sequence). The CDR3 spans 14 residues. The CDR3 DNA follows: TGTGCCAGCAGCCCACGCGGTAGCGGATTCGAGCAGTACTTC. It is translated as CASSPRGSGFEQYF.

The chain couples TRBV28 to TRBJ2-3, with 9 bases lining up with TRBD2. The germline CDR1 and CDR2 sequences are MDHEN and SYDVKM. V trimming: 2 bases; J trimming: 0 bases; junction bases outside the gene matches: 3. The CDR3 totals 16 residues. The CDR3 region is CASSLAGGPSTDTQYF. The CDR3, as DNA: TGTGCCAGCAGTTTAGCGGGAGGGCCAAGCACAGATACGCAGTATTTT.

The gene calls are TRBV2 and TRBJ2-1, with D possibly matching TRBD1 (6 bases). The ends were cut back, 4 bases at V and 0 bases at J, with 16 bases in the middle. The CDR3 totals 17 residues. The germline V gene has CDR1 SNHLY and CDR2 FYNNEI. The CDR3 nucleotides are TGTGCCAGCAGTGGACAGGCAGCGGAGGCCTCCTACAATGAGCAGTTCTTC. It translates to CASSGQAAEASYNEQFF. The variable domain in full, completed from reference TRBV2 and TRBJ2-1, reads EPEVTQTPSHQVTQMGQEVILRCVPISNHLYFYWYRQILGQKVEFLVSFYNNEISEKSEIFDDQFSVERPDGSNFTLKIRSTKLEDSAMYFCASSGQAAEASYNEQFFGPGTRLTVL.

The V gene is TRBV7-8, the J gene TRBJ1-2; D ambiguous. This CDR3 is 16 amino acids long. V was pared by 4 bases and J by 3 bases, with 18 bases between. From germline, CDR1 is SGHVS and CDR2 FQNEAQ. The CDR3 coding sequence is TGTGCCAGCAGCTCCCTTCTAACTCCCTTCGACTATGGCTACACCTTC. It codes for CASSSLLTPFDYGYTF.

The J gene is TRBJ2-1, the V gene TRBV5-4; 7 bases fit TRBD2. The germline V gene encodes CDR1 SGHNT and CDR2 YYREEE (reference sequence). Trimming removed 4 bases from V and 7 bases from J; junction bases left unmatched: 5. This CDR3 spans 13 amino acids. CDR3 DNA sequence: TGTGCCAGCAGCCGGCCGCGGGGGAATGAGCAGTTCTTC. Protein: CASSRPRGNEQFF. Full variable domain (rest looked up from reference TRBV5-4 and TRBJ2-1): ETGVTQSPTHLIKTRGQQVTLRCSSQSGHNTVSWYQQALGQGPQFIFQYYREEENGRGNFPPRFSGLQFPNYSSELNVNALELDDSALYLCASSRPRGNEQFFGPGTRLTVL.

The CDR3 protein is CASSRDRGPGNTIYF. The CDR3 nucleotides read TGTGCCAGCTCACGGGACAGGGGCCCTGGAAACACCATATATTTT. This chain connects TRBV18 to TRBJ1-3; TRBD1 aligns across 10 bases. The CDR3 is 15 amino acids. Trimming at V came to 4 bases and at J to 2 bases, leaving 2 bases not matched to a gene. CDR1 is KGHSH, CDR2 LQKENI, per germline.

J is TRBJ1-6 and V is TRBV9, with TRBD1 identical over 7 bases. Unmatched junction bases numbered 9, after V lost 3 bases and J lost 0 bases. The CDR3 contains 18 residues. CDR1 and CDR2 from the germline V gene are SGDLS and YYNGEE. The chain's CDR3 is CASSAPTGRGSYNSPLHF. The DNA of the CDR3 is TGTGCCAGCAGCGCCCCGACAGGGAGAGGCTCCTATAATTCACCCCTCCACTTT.

This chain connects TRBV3-1 (or the pseudogene TRBV3-2) to TRBJ2-7; TRBD1 matches at 12 bases. This CDR3 is built from 16 residues. Looked up from germline, CDR1 is LGHDT and CDR2 is YNNKEL (reference sequence). Losses at the gene ends were 2 bases for V and 4 bases for J; bases not matched to a gene: 6. In nucleotides, the CDR3 is TGTGCCAGCAGCCAAACGGGACAGGGGGCTTGGTACGAGCAGTACTTC. This codes for CASSQTGQGAWYEQYF.

This clone has just one count. The chain couples TRBV4-1 to TRBJ2-7; D possibly corresponds to TRBD2 (6 bases). Germline V gene data show CDR1 as MGHRA and CDR2 as YSYEKL. Trimming removed 0 bases from V and 4 bases from J, with 13 bases in between. The CDR3 has 15 residues. DNA of the CDR3: TGCGCCAGCAGCCAAGATGCCGGGGGAGGTTACGAGCAGTACTTC. The encoded protein is CASSQDAGGGYEQYF.

The table lists this clone with many counts. The V gene is TRBV5-5, the J gene TRBJ2-7; D is perhaps TRBD1 (6 bases). Germline V gene data show CDR1 as SGHKS and CDR2 as YYEKEE (reference sequence). Trimming removed 3 bases at V and 1 base at J, with 11 bases between. The CDR3 contains 14 residues. Here the CDR3 reads CASSSGTTSYEQYF. The DNA for the CDR3 is TGTGCCAGCAGCTCCGGGACAACTTCCTACGAGCAGTACTTC.

V gene TRBV6-1 combines with J gene TRBJ2-1; 12 nucleotides agree with TRBD2. CDR3 length equals 18 residues. The J segment lost 8 bases and the V segment lost 4 bases, leaving 15 bases of the junction unmatched. Looked up from germline, CDR1 is MNHNS and CDR2 is SASEGT. CDR3 amino acids: CASSGPPGLAGLKDEQFF. The CDR3 DNA follows: TGTGCCAGCAGTGGGCCTCCGGGACTAGCGGGCCTCAAGGATGAGCAGTTCTTC.

This clone was seen a handful of times. The chain has TRBV28 and TRBJ2-5, with 9 bases that match TRBD2. CDR3 length equals 15 residues. V dropped 1 base and J dropped 6; count of bases not matched to a gene: 6. The germline CDR1 and CDR2 sequences are MDHEN and SYDVKM. The CDR3 nucleotides read TGTGCCAGCAGTTTATCCCTAGCGGGACAGAAGACCCAGTACTTC. Amino acid sequence: CASSLSLAGQKTQYF.

This clone was counted once. The chain uses TRBV10-3 and TRBJ2-1, with 11 bases lining up with TRBD2. V was pared by 1 base and J by 6 bases, with 11 bases of the junction left unmatched. The CDR3 length is 18 residues. Germline CDR1 and CDR2: ENHRY and SYGVKD. The CDR3 DNA reads TGTGCCATCAGTGAGTGGAGTAGCGGGAGGGAGGGGGGCAATGAGCAGTTCTTC. Encoded protein: CAISEWSSGREGGNEQFF.

V and J are TRBV10-3 and TRBJ2-7, with 11 bases that match TRBD1. The CDR3 is 11 amino acids. The germline V gene encodes CDR1 ENHRY and CDR2 SYGVKD. After removal of 10 bases from V and 7 bases from J, the junction contained 3 bases not matched to a gene. This CDR3 is CATGTGGEQYF. The CDR3 region has the DNA TGTGCCACCGGGACAGGGGGTGAGCAGTACTTC.

V usage is TRBV5-1 and J usage is TRBJ2-2, with D tentatively TRBD2 (6 bases). The ends were cut back, 6 bases at V and 5 bases at J, with 20 bases in the middle. The CDR3 has 16 amino acids. Germline V gene lookup returns CDR1 SGHRS and CDR2 YFSETQ. CDR3 region: CASTPGMGRRTGELFF. The CDR3 DNA sequence: TGCGCCAGCACCCCAGGAATGGGGAGGCGAACCGGGGAGCTGTTTTTT.

V gene TRBV24-1 combines with J gene TRBJ2-1, with 9 bases lining up with TRBD1. The CDR3 has 18 residues. V lost 3 bases to trimming and J lost 0 bases; unmatched junction nucleotides: 8. From germline, CDR1 is KGHDR and CDR2 SFDVKD. For the CDR3, the DNA is TGTGCCACCAGTGATCCCGGGACAGGGCCGAGCTCCTACAATGAGCAGTTCTTC. It encodes CATSDPGTGPSSYNEQFF.

V is TRBV5-1 and J is TRBJ2-3; D remains ambiguous. V lost 3 bases and J 4 bases, leaving 9 bases between the germline ends. This CDR3 contains 13 residues. CDR1 and CDR2 (germline): SGHRS, YFSETQ. The chain's CDR3 is CASSSEVADTQYF. CDR3 nucleotides: TGCGCCAGCAGCTCCGAGGTTGCAGATACGCAGTATTTT.

This rearrangement joins TRBV14 to TRBJ2-7, with TRBD1 identical over 10 bases. CDR1 is SGHDN and CDR2 is FVKESK in the germline V gene. The CDR3 covers 14 residues. J gave up 4 bases and V 5 bases, and 5 bases lay outside the gene matches. CDR3 nucleotides: TGTGCCAGCAGCGCCCGGGACAGGGGATACGAGCAGTACTTC. Its protein product is CASSARDRGYEQYF.

The DNA of the CDR3 is TGTGCCAGCAGCGGGACAGGGACCTACGAGCAGTACTTC. It yields the protein CASSGTGTYEQYF. The rearrangement uses TRBV9 and TRBJ2-7, with TRBD1 matching 8 bases. The CDR3 covers 13 residues. The ends lost 3 bases at V and 2 bases at J; junction bases unmatched: 1. The germline gives CDR1 SGDLS, CDR2 YYNGEE.

The chain uses TRBV27 and TRBJ2-1; D gene unclear. From germline, CDR1 is MNHEY and CDR2 SMNVEV (reference sequence). The CDR3 has 13 amino acids. V lost 5 bases, J lost 3 bases, and 8 bases lay in between. This chain's CDR3 is CASSTYVYNEQFF. The CDR3 DNA sequence: TGTGCCAGCAGTACCTACGTCTACAATGAGCAGTTCTTC.

The rearrangement uses TRBV28 and TRBJ2-2, with TRBD1 matching 8 bases. With V trimmed by 4 bases and J by 4 bases, 2 bases remained unmatched. There are 14 residues in the CDR3. Germline CDR1 is MDHEN and CDR2 is SYDVKM. The CDR3 nucleotides read TGTGCCAGCAGTTGGACAGGGTTCACCGGGGAGCTGTTTTTT. Protein sequence: CASSWTGFTGELFF.

The chain employs TRBV11-3 and TRBJ2-2; D call uncertain. Germline lookup yields CDR1 SGHNT and CDR2 YENEEA. This CDR3 has 18 residues. Trimming stripped 5 bases from V and 0 bases from J, with 19 bases between. The CDR3 loop is CASSDPAWAPANTGELFF. In DNA, the CDR3 is TGTGCCAGCAGCGACCCTGCCTGGGCACCCGCGAACACCGGGGAGCTGTTTTTT.

V and J are TRBV19 and TRBJ2-1; D is unclear. The germline gives CDR1 LNHDA, CDR2 SQIVND (reference sequence). V lost 3 bases to trimming and J lost 0 bases, with 6 bases between them. This CDR3 comprises 14 residues. The DNA of the CDR3 is TGTGCCAGTAGTATGGCTAGCTCCTACAATGAGCAGTTCTTC. This encodes CASSMASSYNEQFF.